This TCR beta chain is drawn from a study of T cells in tuberculosis (dated by TCRdb to 2016 to 2018). With regard to the full study: The study combined CD1B tetramers and high-throughput TCR immunosequencing to characterize T cells specific for the mycobacterial lipid antigen glucose monomycolate (GMM). IGRA-negative adolescents, IGRA-positive adolescents with latent tuberculosis and adults with active tuberculosis, approximately 11 per group, were compared in a South African clinical cohort. Active tuberculosis patient PBMC were archived before or within 7 days of starting standard anti-tuberculosis treatment. The paper's findings and limits, for the study overall: Clinical samples were chosen by availability of cryopreserved specimens, and active tuberculosis cases were adults while controls were adolescents. With the diverse GMM-specific repertoire as input, a classifier achieved roughly 87% accuracy (AUROC 0.7 to 0.95), whereas GEM motif frequencies as input gave 70% accuracy. Compared with IGRA-negative controls, TCR-alpha repertoires from active tuberculosis had smaller mean NN-distances to GMM-specific TCRs, which suggests clonal expansion of these TCRs. Shorter CDR3-alpha lengths in active tuberculosis patients partly drove the smaller NN-distances, and the TCR-beta difference was not statistically significant.

To note about this clone: Its antigen is currently not known. The input lacks base qualities; no much larger clone sits a single base away.

The time point label, read with the paper, signifies: new active TB diagnosis, blood taken before or within 7 days of starting treatment. The active tuberculosis patients were newly diagnosed, HIV-seronegative South African adults aged 18 years or older. Confirmation of active tuberculosis came from positive sputum smear microscopy and/or a positive M. tuberculosis culture. Immunosequencing was performed on unsorted cryopreserved PBMC and covered roughly 98,000 T cells per clinical donor on average. CDR1 is given as PRHDT and CDR2 as FYEKMQ, both from the germline V gene (reference sequence). Compared with germline, V lacks 5 bases and J lacks 12 bases; bases without a gene match: 6. Counted from cysteine to phenylalanine, this CDR3 has 11 amino acids. The sequence is cut down to CDR3 DNA, 33 bases in frame from base 1. The immunoSEQ multiplex PCR assay was used to generate TCR libraries, with TCR-beta and/or TCR-alpha/delta assays applied to each sample. The amplified TCR libraries were sequenced using the Illumina high-throughput platform. Per the authors' processing: Clustering and dimensionality reduction relied on pairwise TCRdist distances among GMM-specific receptors from T cells that were either sorted ex vivo or expanded in vitro. Each clinical repertoire received a mean NN-distance score, defined as the average TCRdist to the nearest 10% of tetramer-positive reference sequences. GEM TCR motif frequency was calculated as the fraction of unique TCRs that matched known GEM sequences by V/J usage and CDR3 length. Active tuberculosis was classified by linear discriminant analysis with leave-one-out cross-validation, implemented in scikit-learn. TCRdb stores this immuneACCESS table with in-frame sequences only. Part of the clones is absent; in the studies checked, under half of the shortfall reflects unresolved V genes, and no reason is known for the rest. V and J calls and clone size come straight from that table; D and trimming were deduced from the DNA. For this sample the table gives 30,000 or so clones, of which about 91% were detected only once. 6.5% to 8.5% of the sample goes to the ten largest clones.

The sequence was obtained from an adult with tuberculosis. Some clones in this sample may be carry-over from other donors' samples. This chain is built from TRBV13 and TRBJ1-2, with 7 central nucleotides matching TRBD1. This material consisted of PBMCs, taken at tuberculosis diagnosis. The CDR3 in this case is CASSPGQVDTF. The sequenced DNA is TGTGCCAGCAGCCCAGGACAGGTCGACACCTTC.